This TCR beta chain was identified in a study of blood T cell repertoires in COVID-19. Across the whole study: The samples span acute and convalescent COVID-19 from the United States, Italy and Spain.

Measured with immunoSEQ multiplex PCR; TCRdb has only the in-frame clones, and not every one. The top ten clones hold approximately 4.9% of a sample with 100,000 to 140,000 clones, around 89% of them seen once. Sequencing used peripheral blood. The clonotype originates from a man between 40 and 49 years old with active or convalescent COVID-19.

CDR3 nucleotides: TGTGCCAGCCTAAGCGGGGATTATGGCTACACCTTC. This translates into CASLSGDYGYTF. V and J are TRBV6-5 and TRBJ1-2, with unresolved D. Per germline, CDR1 MNHEY and CDR2 SVGAGI. Between the trimmed V and J ends, which lost 8 bases and 5 bases, there was a span of 12 bases. The CDR3 sequence is 12 residues long.